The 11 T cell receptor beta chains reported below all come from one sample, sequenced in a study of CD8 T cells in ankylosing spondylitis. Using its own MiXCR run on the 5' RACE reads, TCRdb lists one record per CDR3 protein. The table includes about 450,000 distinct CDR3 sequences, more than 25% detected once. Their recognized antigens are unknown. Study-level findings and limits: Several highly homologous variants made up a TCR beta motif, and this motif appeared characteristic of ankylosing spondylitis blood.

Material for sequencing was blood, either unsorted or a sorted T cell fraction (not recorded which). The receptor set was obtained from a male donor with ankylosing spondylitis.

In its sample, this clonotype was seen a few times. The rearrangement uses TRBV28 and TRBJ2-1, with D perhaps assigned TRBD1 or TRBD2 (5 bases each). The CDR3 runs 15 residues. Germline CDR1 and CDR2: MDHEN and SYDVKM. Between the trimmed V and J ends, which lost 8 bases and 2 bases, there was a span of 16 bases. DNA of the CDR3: TGTGCCAGCCCCCCACAGCGGACAACCTACAATGAGCAGTTCTTC. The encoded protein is CASPPQRTTYNEQFF. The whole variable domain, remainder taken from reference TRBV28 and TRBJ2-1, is DVKVTQSSRYLVKRTGEKVFLECVQDMDHENMFWYRQDPGLGLRLIYFSYDVKMKEKGDIPEGYSVSREKKERFSLILESASTNQTSMYLCASPPQRTTYNEQFFGPGTRLTVL.

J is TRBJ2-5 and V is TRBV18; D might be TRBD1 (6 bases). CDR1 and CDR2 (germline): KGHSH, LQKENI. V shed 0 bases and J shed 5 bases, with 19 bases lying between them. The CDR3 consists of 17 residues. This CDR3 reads CASSPPVTGWGSETQYF. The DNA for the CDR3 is TGTGCCAGCTCACCACCTGTGACAGGTTGGGGCTCGGAGACCCAGTACTTC.

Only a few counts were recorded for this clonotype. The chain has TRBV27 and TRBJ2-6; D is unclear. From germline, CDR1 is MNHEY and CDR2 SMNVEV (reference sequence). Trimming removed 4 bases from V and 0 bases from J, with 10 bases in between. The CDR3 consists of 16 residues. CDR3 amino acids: CASSYTALSGANVLTF. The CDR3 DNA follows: TGTGCCAGCAGTTATACGGCTCTCTCTGGGGCCAACGTCCTGACTTTC.

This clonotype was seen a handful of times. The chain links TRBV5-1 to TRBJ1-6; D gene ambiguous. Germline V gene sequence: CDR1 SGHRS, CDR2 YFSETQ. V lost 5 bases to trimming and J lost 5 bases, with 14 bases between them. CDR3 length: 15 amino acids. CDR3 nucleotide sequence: TGCGCCAGCAGGGTCGTAGGCCTTAATAATTCACCCCTCCACTTT. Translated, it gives CASRVVGLNNSPLHF.

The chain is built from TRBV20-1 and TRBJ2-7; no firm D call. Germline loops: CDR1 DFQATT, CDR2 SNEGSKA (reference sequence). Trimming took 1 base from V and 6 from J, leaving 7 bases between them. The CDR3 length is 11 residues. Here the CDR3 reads CSARGGGEQYV. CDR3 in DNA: TGCAGTGCTAGAGGCGGTGGCGAGCAGTACGTC.

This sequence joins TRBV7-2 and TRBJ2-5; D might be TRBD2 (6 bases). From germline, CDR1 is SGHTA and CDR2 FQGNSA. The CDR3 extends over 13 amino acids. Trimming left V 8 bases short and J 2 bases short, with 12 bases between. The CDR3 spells CASGRGSQETQYF. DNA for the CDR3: TGTGCCAGCGGGCGGGGTTCGCAAGAGACCCAGTACTTC.

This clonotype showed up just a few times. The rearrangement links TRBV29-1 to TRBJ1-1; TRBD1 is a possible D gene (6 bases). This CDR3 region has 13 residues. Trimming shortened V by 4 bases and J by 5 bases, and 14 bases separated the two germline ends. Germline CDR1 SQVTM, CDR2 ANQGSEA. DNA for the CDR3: TGCAGCGTTGGGGAGGTAGGGGGGACTGAAGCTTTCTTT. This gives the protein CSVGEVGGTEAFF. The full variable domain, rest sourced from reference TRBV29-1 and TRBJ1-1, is SAVISQKPSRDICQRGTSLTIQCQVDSQVTMMFWYRQQPGQSLTLIATANQGSEATYESGFVIDKFPISRPNLTFSTLTVSNMSPEDSSIYLCSVGEVGGTEAFFGQGTRLTVV.

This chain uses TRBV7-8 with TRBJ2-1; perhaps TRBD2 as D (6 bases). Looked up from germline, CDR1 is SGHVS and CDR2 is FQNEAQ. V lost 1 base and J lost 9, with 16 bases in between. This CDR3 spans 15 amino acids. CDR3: CASSLGGGPVGEQFF. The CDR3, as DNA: TGTGCCAGCAGCTTAGGAGGAGGGCCGGTCGGTGAGCAGTTCTTC.

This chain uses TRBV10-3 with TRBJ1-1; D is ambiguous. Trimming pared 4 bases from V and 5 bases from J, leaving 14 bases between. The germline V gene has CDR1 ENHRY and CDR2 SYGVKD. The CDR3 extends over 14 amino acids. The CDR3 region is CAISVQSPGTEAFF. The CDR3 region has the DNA TGTGCCATCAGTGTTCAGAGCCCGGGTACTGAAGCTTTCTTT.

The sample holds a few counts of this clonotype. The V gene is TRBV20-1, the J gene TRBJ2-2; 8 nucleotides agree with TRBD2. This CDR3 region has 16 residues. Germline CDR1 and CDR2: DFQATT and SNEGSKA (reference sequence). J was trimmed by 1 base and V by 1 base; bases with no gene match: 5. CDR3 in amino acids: CSARASGSLNTGELFF. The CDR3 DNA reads TGCAGTGCTAGAGCTAGCGGGTCCCTGAACACCGGGGAGCTGTTTTTT.

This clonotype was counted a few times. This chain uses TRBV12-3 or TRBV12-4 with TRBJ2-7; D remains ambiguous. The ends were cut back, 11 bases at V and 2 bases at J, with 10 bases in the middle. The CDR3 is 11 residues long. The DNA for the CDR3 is TGTGCCTCCCAGTATACCTACGAGCAGTACTTC. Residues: CASQYTYEQYF.